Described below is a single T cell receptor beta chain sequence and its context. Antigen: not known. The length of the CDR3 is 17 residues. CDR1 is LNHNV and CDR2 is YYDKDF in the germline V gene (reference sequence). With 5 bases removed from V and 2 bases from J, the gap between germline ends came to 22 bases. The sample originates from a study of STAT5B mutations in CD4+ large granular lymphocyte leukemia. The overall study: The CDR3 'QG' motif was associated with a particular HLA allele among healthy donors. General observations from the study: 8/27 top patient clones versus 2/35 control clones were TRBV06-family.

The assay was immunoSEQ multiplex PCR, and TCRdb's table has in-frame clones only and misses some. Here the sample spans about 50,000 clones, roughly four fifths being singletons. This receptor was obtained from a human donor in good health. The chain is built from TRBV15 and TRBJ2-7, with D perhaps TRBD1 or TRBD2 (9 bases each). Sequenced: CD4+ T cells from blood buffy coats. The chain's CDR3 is CATSGTGLLAGAYEQYF. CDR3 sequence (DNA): TGTGCCACCAGCGGGACAGGGTTACTAGCGGGTGCCTACGAGCAGTACTTC.